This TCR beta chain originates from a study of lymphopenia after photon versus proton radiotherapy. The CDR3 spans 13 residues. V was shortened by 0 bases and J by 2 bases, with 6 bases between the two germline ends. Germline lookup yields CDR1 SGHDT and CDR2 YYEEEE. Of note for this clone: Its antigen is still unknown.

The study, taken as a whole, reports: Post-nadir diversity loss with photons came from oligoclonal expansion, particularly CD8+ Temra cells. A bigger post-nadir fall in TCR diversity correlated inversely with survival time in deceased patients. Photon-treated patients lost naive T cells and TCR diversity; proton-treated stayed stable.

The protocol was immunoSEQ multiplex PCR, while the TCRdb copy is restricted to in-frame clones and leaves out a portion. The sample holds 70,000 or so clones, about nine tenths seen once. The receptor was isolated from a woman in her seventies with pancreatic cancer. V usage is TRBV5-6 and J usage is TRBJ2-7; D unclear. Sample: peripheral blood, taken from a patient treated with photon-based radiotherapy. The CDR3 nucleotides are TGTGCCAGCAGCTTGGGCGGTACCTACGAGCAGTACTTC. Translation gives CASSLGGTYEQYF.